The sequence of this TCR beta chain was determined in a study of cytomegalovirus exposure and HLA in healthy donors. Overall study results and limits: It was reported that TCR beta sequences correctly inferred the HLA-A and HLA-B alleles for most subjects. With later analysis, a missense DCLRE1C variant became linked to TCR beta V- and J-gene trimming. Prior analysis indicated that the majority of TCR beta V segments exhibited productivity approximately 90% or approximately 30% of the time. Specificity for CMV antigens was confirmed in vitro for a few of the CMV-associated chains.

This clone occurred a few times. Its antigen is unknown. The primer mix had 60 Vbeta and 13 Jbeta primers. Libraries were prepared by immunoSEQ multiplex PCR; TCRdb keeps only in-frame clonotypes and omits some of them. The profile covers some 120,000 clones, with around 81% appearing a single time and roughly 3.9% taken by the ten largest. The V gene's germline CDR1 is SEHNR and CDR2 FQNEAQ (reference sequence). Deletions cut 5 bases from V and 4 bases from J, with 14 bases between. This CDR3 region has 14 residues. What was sequenced was PBMCs. This chain connects TRBV7-9 to TRBJ2-5, with D possibly TRBD1 on 5 matching bases. The sequence derives from a woman aged 30 to 39 in good health and CMV-seronegative. The CDR3 here is CASSLGAGPETQYF. CDR3 DNA: TGTGCCAGCAGCCTAGGGGCAGGCCCAGAGACCCAGTACTTC.